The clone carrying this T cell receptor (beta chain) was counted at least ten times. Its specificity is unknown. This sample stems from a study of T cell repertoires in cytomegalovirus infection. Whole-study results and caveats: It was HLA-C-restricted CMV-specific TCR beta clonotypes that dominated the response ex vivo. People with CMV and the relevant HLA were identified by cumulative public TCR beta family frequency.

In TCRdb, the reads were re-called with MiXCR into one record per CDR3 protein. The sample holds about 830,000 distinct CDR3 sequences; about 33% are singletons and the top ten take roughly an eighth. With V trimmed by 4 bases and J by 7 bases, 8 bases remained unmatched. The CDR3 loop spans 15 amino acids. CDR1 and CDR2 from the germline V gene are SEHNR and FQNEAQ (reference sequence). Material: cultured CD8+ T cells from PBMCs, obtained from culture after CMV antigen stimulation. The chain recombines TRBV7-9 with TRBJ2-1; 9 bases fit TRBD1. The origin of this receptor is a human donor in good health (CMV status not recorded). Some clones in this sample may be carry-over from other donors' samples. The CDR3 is CASSSPDRGGNEQFF. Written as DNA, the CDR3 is TGTGCCAGCAGCTCACCGGACAGGGGCGGGAATGAGCAGTTCTTC. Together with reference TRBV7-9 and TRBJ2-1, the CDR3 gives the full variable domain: DTGVSQNPRHKITKRGQNVTFRCDPISEHNRLYWYRQTLGQGPEFLTYFQNEAQLEKSRLLSDRFSAERPKGSFSTLEIQRTEQGDSAMYLCASSSPDRGGNEQFFGPGTRLTVL.